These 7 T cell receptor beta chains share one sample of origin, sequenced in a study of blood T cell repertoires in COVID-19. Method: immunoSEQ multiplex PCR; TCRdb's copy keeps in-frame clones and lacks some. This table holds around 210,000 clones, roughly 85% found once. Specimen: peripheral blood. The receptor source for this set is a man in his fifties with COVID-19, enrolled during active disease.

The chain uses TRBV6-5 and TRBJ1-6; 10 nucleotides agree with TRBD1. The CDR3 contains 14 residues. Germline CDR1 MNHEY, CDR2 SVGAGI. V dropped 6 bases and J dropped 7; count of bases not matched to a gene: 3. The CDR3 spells CASSRGQGNSPLHF. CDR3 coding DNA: TGTGCCAGCAGCCGGGGACAGGGGAATTCACCCCTCCACTTT.

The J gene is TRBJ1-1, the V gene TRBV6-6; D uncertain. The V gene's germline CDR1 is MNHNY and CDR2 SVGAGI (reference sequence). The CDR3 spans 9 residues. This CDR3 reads CAAGTEAFF. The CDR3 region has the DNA TGTGCAGCCGGGACTGAAGCTTTCTTT.

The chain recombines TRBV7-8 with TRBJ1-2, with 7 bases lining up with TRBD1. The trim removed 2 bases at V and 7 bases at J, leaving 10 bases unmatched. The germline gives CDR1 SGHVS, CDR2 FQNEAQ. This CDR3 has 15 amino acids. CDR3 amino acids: CASSLLTGKSGGYTF. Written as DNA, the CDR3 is TGTGCCAGCAGCTTATTGACAGGGAAGAGTGGTGGCTACACCTTC. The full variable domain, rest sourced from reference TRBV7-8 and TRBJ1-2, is GAGVSQSPRYKVAKRGQDVALRCDPISGHVSLFWYQQALGQGPEFLTYFQNEAQLDKSGLPSDRFFAERPEGSVSTLKIQRTQQEDSAVYLCASSLLTGKSGGYTFGSGTRLTVV.

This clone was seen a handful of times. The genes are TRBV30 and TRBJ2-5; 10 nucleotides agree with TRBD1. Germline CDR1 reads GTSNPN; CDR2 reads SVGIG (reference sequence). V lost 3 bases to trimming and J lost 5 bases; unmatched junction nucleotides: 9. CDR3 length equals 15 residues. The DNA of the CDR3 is TGTGCCTGGAGCCGACAGGGGGCGAAGGAGGAGACCCAGTACTTC. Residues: CAWSRQGAKEETQYF. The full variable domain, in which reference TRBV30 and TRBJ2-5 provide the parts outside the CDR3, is SQTIHQWPATLVQPVGSPLSLECTVEGTSNPNLYWYRQAAGRGLQLLFYSVGIGQISSEVPQNLSASRPQDRQFILSSKKLLLSDSGFYLCAWSRQGAKEETQYFGPGTRLLVL.

The CDR3: CASSLASGKYTGELFF. The CDR3 nucleotides read TGCGCCAGCAGCTTGGCTAGCGGAAAATACACCGGGGAGCTGTTTTTT. V and J are TRBV5-1 and TRBJ2-2, with 7 nucleotides matching TRBD2. The CDR3 is made up of 16 amino acids. The germline gives CDR1 SGHRS, CDR2 YFSETQ. The V segment lost 0 bases and the J segment 3 bases; nucleotides outside the gene matches: 5.

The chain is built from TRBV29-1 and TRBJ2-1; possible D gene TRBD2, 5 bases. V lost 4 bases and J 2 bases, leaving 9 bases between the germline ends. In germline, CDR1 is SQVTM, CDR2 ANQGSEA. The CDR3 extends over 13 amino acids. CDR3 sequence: CSVVGEPYNEQFF. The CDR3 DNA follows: TGCAGCGTTGTTGGGGAGCCCTACAATGAGCAGTTCTTC.

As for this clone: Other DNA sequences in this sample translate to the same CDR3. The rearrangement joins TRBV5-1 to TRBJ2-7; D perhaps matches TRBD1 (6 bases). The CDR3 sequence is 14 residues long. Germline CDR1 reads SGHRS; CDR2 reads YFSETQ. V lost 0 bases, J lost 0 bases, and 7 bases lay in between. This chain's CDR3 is CASSLEGVSYEQYF. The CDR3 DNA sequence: TGCGCCAGCAGCTTGGAGGGGGTCTCCTACGAGCAGTACTTC. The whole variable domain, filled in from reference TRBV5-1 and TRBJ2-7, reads KAGVTQTPRYLIKTRGQQVTLSCSPISGHRSVSWYQQTPGQGLQFLFEYFSETQRNKGNFPGRFSGRQFSNSRSEMNVSTLELGDSALYLCASSLEGVSYEQYFGPGTRLTVT.